The clone carrying this TCR beta chain occurred a few times. Its cognate antigen is unknown. The sample originates from a study of T cells after yellow fever vaccination. Overall study context: In the case of low-cell-number fractions, SMART-Seq v4 Ultra Low Input was used for preparation.

Study findings and constraints: Abundant clonotypes from the bulk population could get into FACS-sorted repertoires as contaminants. Detected again after the booster were most primary-vaccination clones, at almost 97% CD4 and approximately 90% CD8.

A process of 5'RACE template switching, which added a universal primer site and UMIs, was used to make TCR cDNA. TCRdb recomputed calls from the 5' RACE reads with MiXCR, one row per CDR3 protein. The table records some 340,000 distinct CDR3 sequences, about 4% of them present only once. CDR3 length: 13 amino acids. Trimming took 6 bases from V and 7 from J, leaving 13 bases between them. The germline gives CDR1 MNHEY, CDR2 SMNVEV (reference sequence). This specimen consisted of PBMCs, obtained 5 days after the yellow fever booster vaccination. This chain links TRBV27 with TRBJ1-5; D gene ambiguous. The clonotype originates from a man between 18 and 29 years old who received the YFV17D yellow fever vaccine. The CDR3 region is CASSRGLGQPQHF. The CDR3, as DNA: TGTGCCAGCAGCCGCGGACTGGGACAGCCCCAGCATTTT.